Listed below are T cell receptor beta chains from one sample, sequenced in a study of Japanese encephalitis immunity and Zika vaccine responses. TCRdb used MiXCR to reprocess the 5' RACE reads, holding one entry per CDR3 protein. The table includes around 390 distinct CDR3 sequences, around 1.2% detected once. The source was antigen-activated CD4+ T cells from blood, cultured, collected during a Zika inactivated vaccine study. The receptor source for this set is an adult man who received an inactivated Zika virus vaccine. Both conserved end residues are part of each CDR3. The D gene is left open where the match is weak. Some rows mark clone size as missing; the rest say once, few, many or name a class of expanded clone.

CDR3nt	CDR3aa	v_gene	j_gene	abundance	d_gene
TGTGCCAGCAGCTCTGGGGGGTCAACTAATGAAAAACTGTTTTTT	CASSSGGSTNEKLFF	TRBV5-4	TRBJ1-4	large	NA
TGTGCCAGCAGTTATCCTCTGGACAGAGCGACTAACTATGGCTACACCTTC	CASSYPLDRATNYGYTF	TRBV6-6	TRBJ1-2	few	NA
TGTGCCAGCAGCCCGACAGGGGGCCCCTACGAGCAGTACTTC	CASSPTGGPYEQYF	TRBV4-2	TRBJ2-7	large	TRBD1
TGTGCCACCAGTGATTCAGCGGGGGGGCCAGGGGAGCAGTTCTTC	CATSDSAGGPGEQFF	TRBV24-1	TRBJ2-1	medium-sized	TRBD2
TGTGCCAGCAGTTACGAAGTATCCTCACCCCTCCACTTT	CASSYEVSSPLHF	TRBV6-5	TRBJ1-6	large	NA
TGCAGTGCTGAGGGGGGCCCCACAGATACGCAGTATTTT	CSAEGGPTDTQYF	TRBV29-1	TRBJ2-3	hyperexpanded	NA
TGTGCCAGCAGCCAAGAAGTATTAACCGGGGCTGGAAACACCATATATTTT	CASSQEVLTGAGNTIYF	TRBV4-2	TRBJ1-3	large	NA
TGTGCCAGCAGATTCCAAGAGACCCAGTACTTC	CASRFQETQYF	TRBV6-5	TRBJ2-5	large	NA
TGTGCCAGCAGCCAAGATTTGTCATGGGGGCCGGTTCACTTC	CASSQDLSWGPVHF	TRBV3-1	TRBJ2-1	NA	NA
TGTGCCAGCAGCTTGGCGGCGGGGGGGGAAGTAGATACGCAGTATTTT	CASSLAAGGEVDTQYF	TRBV5-6	TRBJ2-3	few	TRBD2
TGTGCCAGCAGCGCCGGCGGGTCAAACTCCTACGAGCAGTACTTC	CASSAGGSNSYEQYF	TRBV9	TRBJ2-7	medium-sized	NA
TGCGCCAGCAGCCAATCTCCAGCCGGGTGGCCTAACTATGGCTACACCTTC	CASSQSPAGWPNYGYTF	TRBV4-1	TRBJ1-2	hyperexpanded	NA
TGTGCCAGCAGGGACGCCGGGACTAGCGGGGGGAAGAAGTACTTC	CASRDAGTSGGKKYF	TRBV6-2/TRBV6-3	TRBJ2-7	medium-sized	TRBD2
TGCGCCAGCAGCGTAACGTCCGGGACTAGCGCATATACGCAGTATTTT	CASSVTSGTSAYTQYF	TRBV5-1	TRBJ2-3	hyperexpanded	TRBD2
TGTGCCAGCTCCCCCGGGACGAGGACTGAAGCTTTCTTT	CASSPGTRTEAFF	TRBV18	TRBJ1-1	medium-sized	NA
TGTGCCAGCAGCGTGGGTGCAGATAAAGCGGGGGATTACACAGATACGCAGTATTTT	CASSVGADKAGDYTDTQYF	TRBV9	TRBJ2-3	medium-sized	TRBD2
TGTGCCAGCAGTGAAGCGTGGGGGAACACTGAAGCTTTCTTT	CASSEAWGNTEAFF	TRBV6-1	TRBJ1-1	large	NA
TGCGCCAGCAGCTTTTATTTGGGCGGGGGGGCCGTGGCAGATACGCAGTATTTT	CASSFYLGGGAVADTQYF	TRBV5-1	TRBJ2-3	large	TRBD2
TGTGCCAGCAGAAGGCAGGCTAGCGAGTACAATGAGCAGTTCTTC	CASRRQASEYNEQFF	TRBV27	TRBJ2-1	medium-sized	NA
TGCGCCAGCAGCGGTTACAGGGGTTCAACTAATGAAAAACTGTTTTTT	CASSGYRGSTNEKLFF	TRBV4-1	TRBJ1-4	large	TRBD1
TGTGCCAGCAGCTTGGAGGGGCCGGGTGAGCAGTTCTTC	CASSLEGPGEQFF	TRBV11-3	TRBJ2-1	medium-sized	NA
TGTGCCATCAGTGACCGACAGGGTGAAAAACTGTTTTTT	CAISDRQGEKLFF	TRBV10-3	TRBJ1-4	medium-sized	TRBD1
TGCGCCAGCAGTCTCCTAGGGGGGAAACGGGGAGATACGCAGTATTTT	CASSLLGGKRGDTQYF	TRBV4-3	TRBJ2-3	hyperexpanded	NA
TGTGCCAGCAGCAGCCGGGACTACTACACAGATACGCAGTATTTT	CASSSRDYYTDTQYF	TRBV9	TRBJ2-3	large	TRBD2